The rows below give T cell receptor beta chains drawn from one sample of a study of glioma-infiltrating T cells after dendritic cell vaccination. Produced via immunoSEQ multiplex PCR; TCRdb's table is partial and in-frame only. The repertoire holds 100,000 or so clones, around 90% seen once, with 2.5% to 3% in the top ten. Sequenced here: blood, sampled after dendritic cell vaccination. All receptors come from a human donor with glioblastoma. The CDR3 runs from the conserved cysteine through the conserved F or W. Fields, in order: V gene, D gene, J gene, clone size, CDR3 DNA, CDR3 protein. The D gene is left open where the match is weak. Some rows have no size entry. The others give once, few or many, or a class for an expanded clone.

TRBV6-1	TRBD2	TRBJ2-3	once	TGTGCCAGCAGGTATAGCGGGAGCAGCACAGATACGCAGTATTTT	CASRYSGSSTDTQYF
TRBV2	TRBD1	TRBJ1-5	NA	TGTGCCAGCAGTTGGACAGGGGGTTCCAATCAGCCCCAGCATTTT	CASSWTGGSNQPQHF
TRBV7-9	TRBD1	TRBJ1-5	NA	TGTGCCAGCAGCGTACAGGGGGAGGAAGGGATCAAGCCCCAGCATTTT	CASSVQGEEGIKPQHF
TRBV9	NA	TRBJ2-3	NA	TGTGCCAGCTCTTTTGGGCCAGAGAGCACAGATACGCAGTATTTT	CASSFGPESTDTQYF
TRBV30	TRBD2	TRBJ2-1	NA	TGTGCTGCGGGACTAGCGGGGGGTCGCTCCTACAATGAGCAGTTCTTC	CAAGLAGGRSYNEQFF
TRBV6-1	NA	TRBJ2-2	NA	TGTGCCAGCAGAGAGGCCGGCGGGGAGCTGTTTTTT	CASREAGGELFF
TRBV6-5	NA	TRBJ2-7	NA	TGTGCCAGCAGCCTGGGGGGGCACTACGAGCAGTACTTC	CASSLGGHYEQYF
TRBV7-7	TRBD2	TRBJ2-2	NA	TGTGCTAGCAGCTCTTCTAGCGGGAACACCGGGGAGCTGTTTTTT	CASSSSSGNTGELFF
TRBV7-8	NA	TRBJ2-2	NA	TGTGCCAGCAGCTTACTTCAGGGGAAAGCCGGGGAGCTGTTTTTT	CASSLLQGKAGELFF
TRBV6-1	NA	TRBJ1-3	few	TGTGCCAGCTGGCTGGAGCTCACCTCTGGAAACACCATATATTTT	CASWLELTSGNTIYF
TRBV7-9	TRBD1	TRBJ1-4	once	TGTGCCAGCAGCCTGCAGGGGGCGACTGAAAAACTGTTTTTT	CASSLQGATEKLFF
TRBV4-1	NA	TRBJ2-7	NA	TGCGCCAGCAGCCAAACGGACTCGCCATCCTACGAGCAGTACTTC	CASSQTDSPSYEQYF
TRBV9	TRBD1	TRBJ2-7	NA	TGTGCCAGCAGCGTAGGGCAGGGGGCCAACTACGAGCAGTACTTC	CASSVGQGANYEQYF
TRBV7-3	NA	TRBJ1-4	NA	TGTGCCAGCAGCTTAACGGGCCAGACTAATGAAAAACTGTTTTTT	CASSLTGQTNEKLFF
TRBV9	NA	TRBJ1-1	once	TGTGCCAGCAGCGTAGATGGACTCTTGGGCACTGAAGCTTTCTTT	CASSVDGLLGTEAFF
TRBV27	NA	TRBJ1-1	NA	TGTGCCAGCAGCGGCGGGGGAACTCGGAACACTGAAGCTTTCTTT	CASSGGGTRNTEAFF
TRBV5-1	NA	TRBJ1-3	few	TGCGCCAGCAGCTTTCTGGCGGGGAGCTCTGGAAACACCATATATTTT	CASSFLAGSSGNTIYF
TRBV6-1	NA	TRBJ2-7	once	TGTGCCAGCAGAGCCGGGACTGCCGACTACGAGCAGTACTTC	CASRAGTADYEQYF
TRBV13	NA	TRBJ1-2	NA	TGTGCCAGCAGCGAACTTCGCAGGGGTCAAGGCTACACCTTC	CASSELRRGQGYTF
TRBV5-1	NA	TRBJ1-5	NA	TGCGCCAGCAGCTTGGAGGGGAGGAGCAATCAGCCCCAGCATTTT	CASSLEGRSNQPQHF
TRBV30	TRBD1	TRBJ1-2	NA	TGTGCCTGGACCCGGAGGGACAGATTAAACTATGGCTACACCTTC	CAWTRRDRLNYGYTF
TRBV10-3	NA	TRBJ2-3	NA	TGTGCCATCAGGAGCAGGGAAGGCACAGATACGCAGTATTTT	CAIRSREGTDTQYF
TRBV2	TRBD1	TRBJ1-2	NA	TGTGCCAGCAGTCCTAGGACAGGGGTCGGCTACACCTTC	CASSPRTGVGYTF
TRBV18	NA	TRBJ1-1	NA	TGTGCCAGCTCACCACCCTCAGTTGACGGGGCTGAAGCTTTCTTT	CASSPPSVDGAEAFF
TRBV5-8	TRBD1	TRBJ2-7	NA	TGTGCCAGCAGCCCGCCCGGACAGGGACACTACGAGCAGTACTTC	CASSPPGQGHYEQYF
TRBV14	TRBD1	TRBJ1-2	NA	TGTGCCAGCAGCCAATCCGGGACAGGGCACTATGGCTACACCTTC	CASSQSGTGHYGYTF
TRBV6-1	TRBD2	TRBJ2-7	NA	TGTGCCAGCAGGATCGGGACTAGGGGCGAGCAGTACTTC	CASRIGTRGEQYF
TRBV7-3	NA	TRBJ2-7	once	TGTGCCAGCAGCCGAGACGGGATCGAGCAGTACTTC	CASSRDGIEQYF
TRBV5-1	NA	TRBJ2-5	NA	TGCGCCAGCAGCGGCACGGGGCAAGAGACCCAGTACTTC	CASSGTGQETQYF